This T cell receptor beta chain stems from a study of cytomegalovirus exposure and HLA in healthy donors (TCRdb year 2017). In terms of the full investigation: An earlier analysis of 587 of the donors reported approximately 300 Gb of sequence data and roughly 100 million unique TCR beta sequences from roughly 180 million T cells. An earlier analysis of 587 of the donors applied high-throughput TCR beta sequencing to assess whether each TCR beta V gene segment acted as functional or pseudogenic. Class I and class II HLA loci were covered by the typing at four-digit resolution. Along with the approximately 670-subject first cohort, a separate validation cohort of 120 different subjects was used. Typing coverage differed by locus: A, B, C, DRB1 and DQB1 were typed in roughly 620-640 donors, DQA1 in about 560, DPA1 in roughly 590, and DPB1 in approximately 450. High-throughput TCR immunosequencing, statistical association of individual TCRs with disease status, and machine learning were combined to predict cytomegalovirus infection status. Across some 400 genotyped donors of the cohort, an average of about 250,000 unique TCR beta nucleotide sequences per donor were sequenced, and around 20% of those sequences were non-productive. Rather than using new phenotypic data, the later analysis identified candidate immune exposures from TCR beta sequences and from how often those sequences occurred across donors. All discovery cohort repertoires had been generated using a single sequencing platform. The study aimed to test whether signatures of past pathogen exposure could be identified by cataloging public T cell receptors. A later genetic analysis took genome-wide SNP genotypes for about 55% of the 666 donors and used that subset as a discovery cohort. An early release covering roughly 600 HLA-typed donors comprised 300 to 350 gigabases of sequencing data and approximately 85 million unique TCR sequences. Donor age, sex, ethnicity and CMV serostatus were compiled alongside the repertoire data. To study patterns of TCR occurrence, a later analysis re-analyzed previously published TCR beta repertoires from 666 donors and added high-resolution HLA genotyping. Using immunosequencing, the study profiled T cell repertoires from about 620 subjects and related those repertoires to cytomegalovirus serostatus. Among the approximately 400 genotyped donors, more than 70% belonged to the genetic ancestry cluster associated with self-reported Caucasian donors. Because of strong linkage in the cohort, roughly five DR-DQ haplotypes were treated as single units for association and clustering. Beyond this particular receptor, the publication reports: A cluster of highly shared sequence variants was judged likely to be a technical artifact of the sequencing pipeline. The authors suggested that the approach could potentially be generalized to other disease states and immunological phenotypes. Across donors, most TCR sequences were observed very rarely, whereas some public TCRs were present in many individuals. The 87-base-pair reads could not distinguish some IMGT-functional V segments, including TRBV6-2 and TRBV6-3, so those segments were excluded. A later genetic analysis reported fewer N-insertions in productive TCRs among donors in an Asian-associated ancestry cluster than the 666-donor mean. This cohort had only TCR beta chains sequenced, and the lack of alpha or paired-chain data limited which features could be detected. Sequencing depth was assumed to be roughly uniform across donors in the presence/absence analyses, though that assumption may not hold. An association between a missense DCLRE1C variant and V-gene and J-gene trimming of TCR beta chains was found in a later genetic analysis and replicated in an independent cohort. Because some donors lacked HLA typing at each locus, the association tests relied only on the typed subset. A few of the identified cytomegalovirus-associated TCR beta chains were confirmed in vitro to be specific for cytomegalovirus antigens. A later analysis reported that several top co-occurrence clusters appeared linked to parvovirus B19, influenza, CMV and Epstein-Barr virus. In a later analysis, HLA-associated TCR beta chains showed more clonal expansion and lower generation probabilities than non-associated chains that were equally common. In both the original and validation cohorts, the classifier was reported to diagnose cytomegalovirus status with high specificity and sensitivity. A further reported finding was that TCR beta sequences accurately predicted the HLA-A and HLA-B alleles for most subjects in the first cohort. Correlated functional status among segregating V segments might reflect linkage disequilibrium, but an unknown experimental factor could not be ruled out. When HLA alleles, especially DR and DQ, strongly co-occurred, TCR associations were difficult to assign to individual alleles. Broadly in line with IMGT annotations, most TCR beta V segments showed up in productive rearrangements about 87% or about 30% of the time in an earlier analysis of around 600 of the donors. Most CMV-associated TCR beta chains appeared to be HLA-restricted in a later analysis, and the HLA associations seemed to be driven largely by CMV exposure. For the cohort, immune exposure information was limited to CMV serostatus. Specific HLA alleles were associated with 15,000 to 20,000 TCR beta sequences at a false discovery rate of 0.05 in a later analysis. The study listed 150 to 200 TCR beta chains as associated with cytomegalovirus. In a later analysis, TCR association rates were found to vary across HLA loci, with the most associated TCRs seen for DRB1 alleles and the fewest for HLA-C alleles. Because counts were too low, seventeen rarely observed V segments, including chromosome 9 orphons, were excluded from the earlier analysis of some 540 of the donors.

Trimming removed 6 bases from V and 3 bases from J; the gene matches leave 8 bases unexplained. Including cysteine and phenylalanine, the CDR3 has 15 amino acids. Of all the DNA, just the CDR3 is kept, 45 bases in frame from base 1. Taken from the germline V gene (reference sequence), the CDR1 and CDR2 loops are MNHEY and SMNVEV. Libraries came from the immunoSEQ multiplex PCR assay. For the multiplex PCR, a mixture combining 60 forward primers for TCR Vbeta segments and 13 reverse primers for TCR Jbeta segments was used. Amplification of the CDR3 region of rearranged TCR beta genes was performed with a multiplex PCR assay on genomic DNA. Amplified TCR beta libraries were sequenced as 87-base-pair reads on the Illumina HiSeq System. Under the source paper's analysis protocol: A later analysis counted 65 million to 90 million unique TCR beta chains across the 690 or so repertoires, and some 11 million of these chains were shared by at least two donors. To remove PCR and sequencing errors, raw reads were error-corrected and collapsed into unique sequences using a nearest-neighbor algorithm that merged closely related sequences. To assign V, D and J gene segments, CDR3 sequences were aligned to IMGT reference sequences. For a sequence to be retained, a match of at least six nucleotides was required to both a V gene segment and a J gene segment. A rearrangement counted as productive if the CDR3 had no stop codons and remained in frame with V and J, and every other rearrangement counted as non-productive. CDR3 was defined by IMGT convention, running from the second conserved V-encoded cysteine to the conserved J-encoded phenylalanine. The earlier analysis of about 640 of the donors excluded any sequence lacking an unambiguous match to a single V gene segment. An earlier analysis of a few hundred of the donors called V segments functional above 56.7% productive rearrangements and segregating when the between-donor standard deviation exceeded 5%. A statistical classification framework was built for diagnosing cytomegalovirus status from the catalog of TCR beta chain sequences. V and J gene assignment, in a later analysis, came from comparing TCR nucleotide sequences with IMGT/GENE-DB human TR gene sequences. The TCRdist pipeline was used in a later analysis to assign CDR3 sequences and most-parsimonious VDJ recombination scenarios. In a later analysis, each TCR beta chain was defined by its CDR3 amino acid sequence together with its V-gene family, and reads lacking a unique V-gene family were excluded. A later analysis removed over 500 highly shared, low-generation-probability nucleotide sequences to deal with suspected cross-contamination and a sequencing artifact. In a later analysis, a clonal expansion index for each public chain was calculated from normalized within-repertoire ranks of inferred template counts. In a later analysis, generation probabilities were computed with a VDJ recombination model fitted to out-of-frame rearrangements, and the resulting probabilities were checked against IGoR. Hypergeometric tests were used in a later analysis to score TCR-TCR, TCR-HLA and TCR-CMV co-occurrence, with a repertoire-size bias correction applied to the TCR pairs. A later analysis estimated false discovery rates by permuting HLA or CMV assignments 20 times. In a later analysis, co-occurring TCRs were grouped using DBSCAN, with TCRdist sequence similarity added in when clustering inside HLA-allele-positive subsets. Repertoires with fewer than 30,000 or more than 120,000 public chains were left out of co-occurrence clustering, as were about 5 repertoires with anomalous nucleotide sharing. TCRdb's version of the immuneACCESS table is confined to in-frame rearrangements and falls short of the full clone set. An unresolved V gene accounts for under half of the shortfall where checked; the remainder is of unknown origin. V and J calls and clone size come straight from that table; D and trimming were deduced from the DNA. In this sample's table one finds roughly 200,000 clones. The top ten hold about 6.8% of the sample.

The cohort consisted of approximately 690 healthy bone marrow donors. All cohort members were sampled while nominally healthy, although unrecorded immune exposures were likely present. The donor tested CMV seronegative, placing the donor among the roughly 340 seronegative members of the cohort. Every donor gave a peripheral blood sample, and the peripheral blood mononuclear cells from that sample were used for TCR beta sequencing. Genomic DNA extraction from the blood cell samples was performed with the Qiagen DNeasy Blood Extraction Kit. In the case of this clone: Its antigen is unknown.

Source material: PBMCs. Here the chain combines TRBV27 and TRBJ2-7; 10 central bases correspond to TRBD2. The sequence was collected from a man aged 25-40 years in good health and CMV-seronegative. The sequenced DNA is TGTGCCAGCAGACGACTAGCGGGTACTGGCTACGAGCAGTACTTC. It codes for CASRRLAGTGYEQYF.